A single sample gave rise to the 22 T cell receptor beta chains below, sequenced in a study of blood T cell repertoires in COVID-19. Profiled with immunoSEQ multiplex PCR; TCRdb holds only in-frame clones, not every one. In the table there are about 45,000 clones, around 79% of which are singletons. What was sequenced was peripheral blood. All receptors derive from a human donor in a cohort sampled during active COVID-19.

This clone has only a few counts. V and J are TRBV5-1 and TRBJ1-1; no reliable D call. The V and J ends lost 0 bases and 2 bases respectively, with 14 bases between them. Germline lookup yields CDR1 SGHRS and CDR2 YFSETQ. This CDR3 comprises 16 residues. CDR3 nucleotides: TGCGCCAGCAGCTTGGCGACCTTCGGAGGTAACACTGAAGCTTTCTTT. Residues: CASSLATFGGNTEAFF. The entire variable domain, with the rest obtained from reference TRBV5-1 and TRBJ1-1, is as follows: KAGVTQTPRYLIKTRGQQVTLSCSPISGHRSVSWYQQTPGQGLQFLFEYFSETQRNKGNFPGRFSGRQFSNSRSEMNVSTLELGDSALYLCASSLATFGGNTEAFFGQGTRLTVV.

The CDR3 loop is CATSEAGKTQYF. DNA for the CDR3: TGTGCCACCAGTGAGGCAGGCAAGACCCAGTACTTC. The rearrangement joins TRBV24-1 to TRBJ2-5; D call uncertain. The length of the CDR3 is 12 residues. The V gene lost 4 bases and the J gene lost 6 bases, with 8 bases spanning the gap. CDR1 is KGHDR and CDR2 is SFDVKD in the germline V gene.

The J gene is TRBJ1-2, the V gene TRBV12-3 or TRBV12-4; possible D gene TRBD1, 6 bases. The CDR3 length is 13 residues. With 8 bases removed from V and 8 bases from J, the gap between germline ends came to 18 bases. The CDR3 DNA follows: TGTGCCAGCGGGTCTCAGGGGATACGAGGCTACACCTTC. Encoded protein: CASGSQGIRGYTF.

The chain carries TRBV7-8 and TRBJ2-7; TRBD1 is a possible D gene (6 bases). The CDR3 sequence is 15 residues long. Germline V gene sequence: CDR1 SGHVS, CDR2 FQNEAQ. Trimming cost V 1 base and J 1 base, with 11 bases left between them. CDR3 nucleotides: TGTGCCAGCAGCTTAGTAGGGGGAAGGTCCTACGAGCAGTACTTC. This sequence encodes CASSLVGGRSYEQYF. The full variable domain, in which reference TRBV7-8 and TRBJ2-7 provide the parts outside the CDR3, is GAGVSQSPRYKVAKRGQDVALRCDPISGHVSLFWYQQALGQGPEFLTYFQNEAQLDKSGLPSDRFFAERPEGSVSTLKIQRTQQEDSAVYLCASSLVGGRSYEQYFGPGTRLTVT.

The chain is built from TRBV7-6 and TRBJ2-1, with TRBD2 matching 7 bases. The CDR3 spans 17 residues. V shed 5 bases, J shed 0 bases, and the junction held 10 bases outside the gene matches. Germline V lookup: CDR1 SGHVS, CDR2 FNYEAQ. The CDR3 sequence: CASSLSPSGISYNEQFF. CDR3 sequence (DNA): TGTGCCAGCAGCCTATCACCCAGCGGGATCTCCTACAATGAGCAGTTCTTC.

Of note for this clone: One end of the junction fails to match germline, which may point to a read error. The chain couples TRBV7-7 to TRBJ2-5; perhaps TRBD2 as D (5 bases). This CDR3 region has 16 residues. The germline gives CDR1 SSHAT, CDR2 FNYEAQ (reference sequence). The CDR3 bases are TGTGCTAGCAGCTTAGCGTTGACAACAGCCCAAGAGACCCAGTACTTC. It translates to CASSLALTTAQETQYF.

This chain's CDR3 is CASSLDSYPLPGELFF. As DNA, the CDR3 is TGTGCCAGCAGCTTAGATAGTTATCCCCTTCCCGGGGAGCTGTTTTTT. The V call is TRBV7-2, the J call TRBJ2-2, with D unclear. CDR3 length: 16 amino acids. CDR1 is SGHTA, CDR2 FQGNSA, per germline. The V end lost 1 base, the J end lost 6 bases, and 15 bases lay between the germline ends.

The rearrangement joins TRBV28 to TRBJ1-3; TRBD1 matches 7 bases. The CDR3 is 14 residues long. The junction had 3 bases not matched to a gene; V was cut back by 6 bases and J by 1 base. Germline V CDR1 and CDR2: MDHEN, SYDVKM. CDR3 in amino acids: CASRGQSSGNTIYF. The CDR3 nucleotides read TGTGCCAGCAGGGGACAGTCTTCTGGAAACACCATATATTTT.

The chain joins TRBV5-6 to TRBJ1-2, with D possibly being TRBD1 (5 bases). Germline values: CDR1 SGHDT, CDR2 YYEEEE. This CDR3 region has 16 residues. V was shortened by 0 bases and J by 3 bases, with 15 bases between the two germline ends. In DNA form, the CDR3 reads TGTGCCAGCAGCTTGGGGTGGGGCGCGGTACACTATGGCTACACCTTC. It translates to CASSLGWGAVHYGYTF.

This clone was seen a single time. CDR3 loop: CASSLVDSRVGQFF. DNA of the CDR3: TGTGCCAGCAGCTTAGTGGACTCGAGAGTCGGGCAGTTCTTC. The V gene is TRBV11-2, the J gene TRBJ2-1; D is perhaps TRBD2 (5 bases). The CDR3 extends over 14 amino acids. The germline V gene encodes CDR1 SGHAT and CDR2 FQNNGV. V gave up 1 base and J gave up 12 bases, with 16 bases separating them.

The chain carries TRBV18 and TRBJ2-1; D is possibly TRBD2 (5 bases). This CDR3 spans 13 amino acids. The ends were cut back, 3 bases at V and 8 bases at J, with 11 bases in the middle. In germline, CDR1 is KGHSH, CDR2 LQKENI. CDR3 loop: CASSPKEGYEQFF. The CDR3 coding sequence is TGTGCCAGCTCACCTAAAGAGGGCTATGAGCAGTTCTTC.

In its sample, this clone was seen a few times. The rearrangement links TRBV4-1 to TRBJ2-6; D remains ambiguous. This CDR3 is built from 20 residues. Germline assignment: CDR1 MGHRA and CDR2 YSYEKL. The ends were cut back, 0 bases at V and 4 bases at J, with 22 bases in the middle. CDR3 DNA: TGCGCCAGCAGCCAAGACGAGGCCAGTCCGACCATGGCCGGGGCCAACGTCCTGACTTTC. The encoded protein is CASSQDEASPTMAGANVLTF.

The V gene is TRBV20-1, the J gene TRBJ2-1, with D possibly matching TRBD2 (5 bases). The CDR3 is 16 residues long. V was clipped by 3 bases and J by 5 bases, with 20 bases between them. Germline values: CDR1 DFQATT, CDR2 SNEGSKA (reference sequence). CDR3 protein: CSASARGSEINNEQFF. As DNA, the CDR3 is TGCAGTGCTAGTGCCCGGGGTAGCGAAATCAACAATGAGCAGTTCTTC.

This rearrangement joins TRBV4-1 to TRBJ2-3; TRBD2 matches at 9 bases. With V trimmed by 0 bases and J by 5 bases, 6 bases remained unmatched. The CDR3 is 16 residues long. CDR1 and CDR2 from the germline V gene are MGHRA and YSYEKL. Written as DNA, the CDR3 is TGCGCCAGCAGCCAAGAAGGCGGGAGGGCCTTAGATACGCAGTATTTT. Protein: CASSQEGGRALDTQYF.

This clone was observed a few times. This chain links TRBV29-1 with TRBJ1-5; D unclear. The germline CDR1 and CDR2 sequences are SQVTM and ANQGSEA. V was cut by 5 bases and J by 10 bases, with 15 bases left in between. The CDR3 consists of 12 residues. The CDR3 DNA sequence: TGCAGCGTTCGCGAGGGTGGCCAACCCCAGCATTTT. Translated: CSVREGGQPQHF.

This sequence joins TRBV28 and TRBJ2-2; 13 nucleotides agree with TRBD2. The V gene's germline CDR1 is MDHEN and CDR2 SYDVKM. The J segment lost 2 bases and the V segment lost 8 bases, leaving 2 bases of the junction unmatched. CDR3 length equals 15 residues. The CDR3, as DNA: TGTGCCAGCGGACTAGCGGGAGAAAACACCGGGGAGCTGTTTTTT. Its translation is CASGLAGENTGELFF.

The chain recombines TRBV6-6 with TRBJ2-3; tentative D call: TRBD2 (6 bases). Trimming pared 2 bases from V and 4 bases from J, leaving 13 bases between. This CDR3 region has 15 residues. From germline, CDR1 is MNHNY and CDR2 SVGAGI (reference sequence). The CDR3 loop reads CASSYTLTSSDTQYF. The CDR3 bases are TGTGCCAGCAGTTACACCTTAACTAGCTCAGATACGCAGTATTTT.

The chain uses TRBV5-8 and TRBJ1-5; TRBD1 aligns across 11 bases. The CDR3 runs to 14 residues. Germline V CDR1 and CDR2: SGHTS, YDEGEE. V shed 4 bases and J 7 bases; nucleotides not matched to a gene: 4. The CDR3 DNA follows: TGTGCCAGCAGCCTCGGACAGGGGGCGCAGCCCCAGCATTTT. Amino acids: CASSLGQGAQPQHF.

This rearrangement joins TRBV19 to TRBJ1-2, with D possibly TRBD1 on 5 matching bases. The CDR3 is 15 amino acids. CDR1 LNHDA and CDR2 SQIVND come from the germline V gene (reference sequence). V was trimmed by 7 bases and J by 3 bases, leaving 18 bases between them. The CDR3 is CASTSHRGGDYGYTF. Written as DNA, the CDR3 is TGTGCCAGTACCTCCCATCGGGGCGGGGACTATGGCTACACCTTC.

A single count supports this clone. The chain employs TRBV28 and TRBJ2-2; the match to TRBD1 covers 10 bases. Germline V gene sequence: CDR1 MDHEN, CDR2 SYDVKM. V was clipped by 3 bases and J by 4 bases; unmatched bases: 2. This CDR3 is built from 15 residues. The CDR3 DNA is TGTGCCAGCAGTTTGTGGACAGGGGGCACCGGGGAGCTGTTTTTT. It specifies CASSLWTGGTGELFF.

V and J are TRBV4-1 and TRBJ2-2, with a possible D match to TRBD2 (5 bases). The length of the CDR3 is 18 residues. Trimming pared 0 bases from V and 0 bases from J, leaving 14 bases between. CDR1 and CDR2 (germline): MGHRA, YSYEKL. CDR3 sequence (DNA): TGCGCCAGCAGCCAAGATAAGGAAGCGGACGCGAACACCGGGGAGCTGTTTTTT. Its protein product is CASSQDKEADANTGELFF.

This clone has only one observation. This chain joins TRBV9 and TRBJ2-1; D perhaps matches TRBD1 (6 bases). This CDR3 is built from 14 residues. Between the trimmed V and J ends, which lost 3 bases and 5 bases, there was a span of 12 bases. CDR1 SGDLS and CDR2 YYNGEE come from the germline V gene. CDR3 sequence reads: CASSAGHGDNEQFF. DNA for the CDR3: TGTGCCAGCAGCGCGGGACACGGGGACAATGAGCAGTTCTTC.